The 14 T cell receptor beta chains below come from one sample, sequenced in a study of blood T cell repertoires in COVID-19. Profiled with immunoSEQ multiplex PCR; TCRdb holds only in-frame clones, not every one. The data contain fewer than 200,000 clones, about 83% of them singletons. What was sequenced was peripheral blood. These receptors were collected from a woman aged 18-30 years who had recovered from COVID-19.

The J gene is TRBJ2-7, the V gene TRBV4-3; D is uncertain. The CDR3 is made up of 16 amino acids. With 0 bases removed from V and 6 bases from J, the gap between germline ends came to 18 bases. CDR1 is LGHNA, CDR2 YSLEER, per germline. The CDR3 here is CASSQDLWREVFEQYF. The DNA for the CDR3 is TGCGCCAGCAGCCAAGATCTGTGGAGAGAGGTCTTCGAGCAGTACTTC.

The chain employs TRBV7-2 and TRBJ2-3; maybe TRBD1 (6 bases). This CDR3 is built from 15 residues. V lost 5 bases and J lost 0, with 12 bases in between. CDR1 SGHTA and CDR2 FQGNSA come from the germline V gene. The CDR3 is CASSPRTESTDTQYF. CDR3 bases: TGTGCCAGCAGCCCGCGGACAGAGAGCACAGATACGCAGTATTTT.

CDR3 region: CASSAGGGSSYNSPLHF. Written as DNA, the CDR3 is TGTGCCAGCAGCGCTGGGGGCGGCAGCTCCTATAATTCACCCCTCCACTTT. V and J are TRBV7-9 and TRBJ1-6, with D possibly matching TRBD1 (6 bases). V gave up 5 bases and J gave up 0 bases, with 14 bases separating them. The CDR3 is 17 amino acids. Germline loops: CDR1 SEHNR, CDR2 FQNEAQ (reference sequence).

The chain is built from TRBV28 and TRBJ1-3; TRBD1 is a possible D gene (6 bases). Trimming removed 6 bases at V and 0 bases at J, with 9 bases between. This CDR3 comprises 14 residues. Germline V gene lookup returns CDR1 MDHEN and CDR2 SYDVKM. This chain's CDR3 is CASSQGYSGNTIYF. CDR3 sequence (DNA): TGTGCCAGCAGCCAGGGGTACTCTGGAAACACCATATATTTT.

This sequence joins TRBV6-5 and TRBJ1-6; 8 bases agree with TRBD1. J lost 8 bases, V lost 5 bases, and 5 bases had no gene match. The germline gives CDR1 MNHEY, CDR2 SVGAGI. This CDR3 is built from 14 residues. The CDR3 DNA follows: TGTGCCAGCAGTCCACAGGGGGATCATTCACCCCTCCACTTT. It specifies CASSPQGDHSPLHF.

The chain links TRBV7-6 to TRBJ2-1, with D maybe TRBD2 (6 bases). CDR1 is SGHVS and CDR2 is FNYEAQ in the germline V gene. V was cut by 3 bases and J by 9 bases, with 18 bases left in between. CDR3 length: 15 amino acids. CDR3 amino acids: CASSFGDSSHGEQFF. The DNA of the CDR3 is TGTGCCAGCAGCTTCGGGGACTCCTCCCACGGTGAGCAGTTCTTC.

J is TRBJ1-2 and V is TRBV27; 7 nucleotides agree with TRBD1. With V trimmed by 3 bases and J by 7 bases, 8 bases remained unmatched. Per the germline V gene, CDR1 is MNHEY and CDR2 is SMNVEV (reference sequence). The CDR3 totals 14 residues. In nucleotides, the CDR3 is TGTGCCAGCAGTTTCGGGACAGCCGTTAGTGGCTACACCTTC. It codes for CASSFGTAVSGYTF.

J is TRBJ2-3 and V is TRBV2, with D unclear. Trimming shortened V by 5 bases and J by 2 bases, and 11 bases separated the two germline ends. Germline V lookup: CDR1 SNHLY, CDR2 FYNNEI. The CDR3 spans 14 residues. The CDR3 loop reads CASSFWPLTDTQYF. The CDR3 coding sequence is TGTGCCAGCAGTTTCTGGCCGCTCACAGATACGCAGTATTTT.

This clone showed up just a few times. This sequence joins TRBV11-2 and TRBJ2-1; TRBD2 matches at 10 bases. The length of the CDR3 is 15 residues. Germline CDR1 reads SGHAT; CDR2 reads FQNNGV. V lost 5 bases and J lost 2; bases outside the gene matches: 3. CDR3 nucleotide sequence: TGTGCCAGCAGCAAGCGGGGGGGCCCCTACAATGAGCAGTTCTTC. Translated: CASSKRGGPYNEQFF.

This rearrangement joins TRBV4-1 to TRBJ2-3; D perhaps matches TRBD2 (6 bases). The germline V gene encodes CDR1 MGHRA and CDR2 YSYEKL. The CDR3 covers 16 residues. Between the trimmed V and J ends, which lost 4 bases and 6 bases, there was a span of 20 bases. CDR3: CASSPRGGEPLDTQYF. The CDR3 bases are TGCGCCAGCAGCCCCCGCGGCGGGGAGCCTCTGGATACGCAGTATTTT.

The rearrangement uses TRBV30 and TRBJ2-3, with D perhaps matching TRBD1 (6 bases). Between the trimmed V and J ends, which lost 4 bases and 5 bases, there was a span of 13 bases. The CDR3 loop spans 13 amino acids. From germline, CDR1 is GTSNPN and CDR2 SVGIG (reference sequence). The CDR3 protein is CAWKGRGKDTQYF. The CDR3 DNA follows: TGTGCCTGGAAAGGAAGGGGGAAAGATACGCAGTATTTT.

DNA for the CDR3: TGTGCCTGGAGCGAATCTAGCGGGAGGGCCAACAATGAGCAGTTCTTC. Amino acid sequence: CAWSESSGRANNEQFF. The chain combines TRBV30 with TRBJ2-1; 12 nucleotides align to TRBD2. This CDR3 has 16 residues. Germline CDR1 is GTSNPN and CDR2 is SVGIG (reference sequence). The V and J ends lost 3 bases and 5 bases, in that order; junction bases with no gene match: 8.

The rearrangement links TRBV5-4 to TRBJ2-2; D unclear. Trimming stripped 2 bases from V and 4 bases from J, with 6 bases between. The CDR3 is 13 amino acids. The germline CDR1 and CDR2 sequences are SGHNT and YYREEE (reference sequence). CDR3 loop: CASSLLLTGELFF. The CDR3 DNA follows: TGTGCCAGCAGCTTACTACTCACCGGGGAGCTGTTTTTT. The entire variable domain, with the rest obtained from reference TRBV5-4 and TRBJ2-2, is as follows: ETGVTQSPTHLIKTRGQQVTLRCSSQSGHNTVSWYQQALGQGPQFIFQYYREEENGRGNFPPRFSGLQFPNYSSELNVNALELDDSALYLCASSLLLTGELFFGEGSRLTVL.

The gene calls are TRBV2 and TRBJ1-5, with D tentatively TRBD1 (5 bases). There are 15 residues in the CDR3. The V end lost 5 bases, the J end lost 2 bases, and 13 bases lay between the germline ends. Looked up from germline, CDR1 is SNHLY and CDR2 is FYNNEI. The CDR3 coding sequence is TGTGCCAGCAGTTCAGGTAGGGGCGGCAATCAGCCCCAGCATTTT. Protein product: CASSSGRGGNQPQHF.